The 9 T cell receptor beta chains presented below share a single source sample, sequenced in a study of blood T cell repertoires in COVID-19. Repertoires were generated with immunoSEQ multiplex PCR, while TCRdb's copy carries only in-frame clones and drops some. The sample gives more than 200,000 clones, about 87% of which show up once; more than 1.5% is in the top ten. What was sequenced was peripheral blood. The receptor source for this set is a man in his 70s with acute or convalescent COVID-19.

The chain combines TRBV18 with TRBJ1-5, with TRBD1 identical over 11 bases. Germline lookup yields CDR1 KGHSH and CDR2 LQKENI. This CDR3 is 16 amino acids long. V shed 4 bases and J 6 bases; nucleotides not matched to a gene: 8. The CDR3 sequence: CASSLGTGGLGQPQHF. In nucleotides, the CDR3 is TGTGCCAGCTCACTAGGGACAGGGGGTTTGGGTCAGCCCCAGCATTTT.

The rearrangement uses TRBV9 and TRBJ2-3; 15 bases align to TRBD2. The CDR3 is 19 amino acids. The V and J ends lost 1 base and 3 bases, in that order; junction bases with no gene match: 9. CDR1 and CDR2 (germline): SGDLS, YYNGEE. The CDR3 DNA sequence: TGTGCCAGCAGCGTACTTAATCTGGGACTAGCGGGAGGAACAGATACGCAGTATTTT. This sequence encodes CASSVLNLGLAGGTDTQYF.

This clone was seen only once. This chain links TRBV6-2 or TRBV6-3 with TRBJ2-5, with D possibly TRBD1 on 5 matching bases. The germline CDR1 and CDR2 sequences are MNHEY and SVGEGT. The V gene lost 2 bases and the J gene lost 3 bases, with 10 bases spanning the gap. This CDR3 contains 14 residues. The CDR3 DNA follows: TGTGCCAGCAGTTACCGGCGACAGAAAGAGACCCAGTACTTC. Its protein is CASSYRRQKETQYF.

CDR3: CASSGGTGREAFF. The CDR3 DNA reads TGTGCCAGCAGCGGAGGGACAGGGCGTGAAGCTTTCTTT. V usage is TRBV5-5 and J usage is TRBJ1-1; 9 positions match TRBD1. Trimming took 4 bases from V and 7 from J; bases not matched to a gene: 5. The CDR3 runs to 13 residues. Germline CDR1 SGHKS, CDR2 YYEKEE (reference sequence).

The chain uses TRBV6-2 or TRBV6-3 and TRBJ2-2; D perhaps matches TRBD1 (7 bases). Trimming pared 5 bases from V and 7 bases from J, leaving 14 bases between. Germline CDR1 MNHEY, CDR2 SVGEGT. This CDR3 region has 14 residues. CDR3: CASSHNRGGGELFF. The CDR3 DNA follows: TGTGCCAGCAGTCACAACAGGGGAGGCGGGGAGCTGTTTTTT.

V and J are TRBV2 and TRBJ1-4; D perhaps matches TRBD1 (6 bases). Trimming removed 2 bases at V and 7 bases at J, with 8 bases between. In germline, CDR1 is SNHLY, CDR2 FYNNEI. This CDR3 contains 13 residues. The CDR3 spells CASSEYRVEKLFF. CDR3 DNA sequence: TGTGCCAGCAGTGAATACAGGGTTGAAAAACTGTTTTTT. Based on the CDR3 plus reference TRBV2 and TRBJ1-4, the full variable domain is EPEVTQTPSHQVTQMGQEVILRCVPISNHLYFYWYRQILGQKVEFLVSFYNNEISEKSEIFDDQFSVERPDGSNFTLKIRSTKLEDSAMYFCASSEYRVEKLFFGSGTQLSVL.

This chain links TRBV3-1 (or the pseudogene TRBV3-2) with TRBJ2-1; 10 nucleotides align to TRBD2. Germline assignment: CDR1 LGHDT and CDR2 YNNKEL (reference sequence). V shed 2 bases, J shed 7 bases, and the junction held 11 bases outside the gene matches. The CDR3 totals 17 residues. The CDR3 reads CASSQSRLAGVLNEQFF. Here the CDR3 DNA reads TGTGCCAGCAGCCAATCCCGTCTAGCGGGAGTATTGAATGAGCAGTTCTTC.

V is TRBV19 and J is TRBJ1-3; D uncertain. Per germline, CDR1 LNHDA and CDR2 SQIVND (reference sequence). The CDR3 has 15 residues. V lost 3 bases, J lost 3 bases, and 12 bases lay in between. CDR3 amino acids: CASSIGDFGGNTIYF. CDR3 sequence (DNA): TGTGCCAGTAGTATCGGGGATTTTGGTGGAAACACCATATATTTT.

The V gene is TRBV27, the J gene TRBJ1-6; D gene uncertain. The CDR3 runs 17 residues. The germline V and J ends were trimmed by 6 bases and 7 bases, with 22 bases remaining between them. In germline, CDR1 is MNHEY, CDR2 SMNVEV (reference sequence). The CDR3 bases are TGTGCCAGCAGCCGAACTAACCGAGCCTTCGGAAATTCACCCCTCCACTTT. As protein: CASSRTNRAFGNSPLHF.